The present T cell receptor beta chain was sequenced within a study of response to subunit inactivated influenza vaccine. Study outcomes and limitations: T cells newly recruited by each seasonal influenza vaccination are few, the authors suggested.

As regards this clonotype: Its specificity is not known.

Trimming cost V 2 bases and J 10 bases, with 9 bases left between them. The CDR3 is made up of 12 amino acids. CDR1 MRHNA and CDR2 SNTAGT come from the germline V gene. TCRdb itself ran the RT-PCR reads through MiXCR, one entry per CDR3 protein. This table holds 650,000 to 800,000 distinct CDR3 sequences, less than 20% found once. V usage is TRBV6-4 and J usage is TRBJ2-1; no reliable D call. The material sequenced was PBMCs from blood, taken 5 days after vaccination. The receptor was derived from a man aged 50 to 59 who received an inactivated influenza vaccine. The CDR3 region is CASSDTLGEQFF. CDR3 in DNA: TGTGCCAGCAGTGACACTCTGGGAGAGCAGTTCTTC.